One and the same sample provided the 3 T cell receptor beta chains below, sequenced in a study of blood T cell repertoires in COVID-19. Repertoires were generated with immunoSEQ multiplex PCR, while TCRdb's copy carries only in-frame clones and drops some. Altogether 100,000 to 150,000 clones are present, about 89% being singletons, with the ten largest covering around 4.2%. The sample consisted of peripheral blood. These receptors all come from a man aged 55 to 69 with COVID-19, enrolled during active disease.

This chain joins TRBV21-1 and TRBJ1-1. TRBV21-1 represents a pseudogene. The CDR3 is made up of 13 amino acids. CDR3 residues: CASSKRRREEAFF. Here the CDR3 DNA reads TGTGCCAGCAGCAAGCGGAGACGGGAAGAAGCTTTCTTT.

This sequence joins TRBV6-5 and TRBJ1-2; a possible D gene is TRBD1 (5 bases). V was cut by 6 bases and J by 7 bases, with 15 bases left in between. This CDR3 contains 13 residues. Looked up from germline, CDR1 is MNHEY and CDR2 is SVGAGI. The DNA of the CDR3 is TGTGCCAGCAGCACCCACGGGGGAGGTGGCTACACCTTC. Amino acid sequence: CASSTHGGGGYTF.

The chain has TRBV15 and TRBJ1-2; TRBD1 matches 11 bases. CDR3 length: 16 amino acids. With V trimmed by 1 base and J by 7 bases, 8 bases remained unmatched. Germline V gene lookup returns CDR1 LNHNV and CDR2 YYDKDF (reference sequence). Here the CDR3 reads CATSRAGQGAGGGYTF. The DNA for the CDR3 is TGTGCCACCAGCAGAGCCGGACAGGGGGCTGGTGGTGGCTACACCTTC.